This entry lists 24 T cell receptor beta chains sequenced from one sample in a study of regulatory T cells. The PCR used 52 TRBV and 13 TRBJ primers. This table comes from immunoSEQ multiplex PCR, and its TCRdb copy is limited to in-frame clones, with some not included. Among 10,000 or so clones, approximately 80% were seen once, and the ten largest hold about 10%. The sequenced sample consisted of CD8+ T cells sorted from blood. Source of these receptors: a person aged 18 to 30 with CD3G deficiency.

The V and J genes are TRBV19 and TRBJ2-2, with unresolved D. The V gene's germline CDR1 is LNHDA and CDR2 SQIVND (reference sequence). V shed 5 bases and J shed 3 bases, with 4 bases lying between them. This CDR3 has 12 amino acids. CDR3 residues: CASSPDTGELFF. CDR3 nucleotide sequence: TGTGCCAGTAGTCCAGACACCGGGGAGCTGTTTTTT.

This clone was seen more than once but under ten times. The chain recombines TRBV28 with TRBJ2-7, with 11 bases matching TRBD2. Trimming took 11 bases from V and 3 from J; bases not matched to a gene: 15. The CDR3 sequence is 16 residues long. Germline CDR1 MDHEN, CDR2 SYDVKM. The chain's CDR3 is CAASRGTSGFHYEQYF. CDR3 sequence (DNA): TGTGCCGCTAGCCGCGGGACTAGCGGTTTCCACTACGAGCAGTACTTC. The full variable domain, completed using reference TRBV28 and TRBJ2-7, is DVKVTQSSRYLVKRTGEKVFLECVQDMDHENMFWYRQDPGLGLRLIYFSYDVKMKEKGDIPEGYSVSREKKERFSLILESASTNQTSMYLCAASRGTSGFHYEQYFGPGTRLTVT.

V and J are TRBV6-1 and TRBJ2-5; TRBD1 matches at 9 bases. The J call could be wrong; TRBJ2-7 is a better fit for the DNA end. The CDR3 length is 15 residues. The germline V gene encodes CDR1 MNHNS and CDR2 SASEGT. CDR3 residues: CASRLWTGESYEQYF. The CDR3, as DNA: TGTGCCAGCAGGCTGTGGACAGGGGAGTCCTACGAGCAGTACTTC.

The J gene is TRBJ2-7, the V gene TRBV9; weak D call: TRBD1 (6 bases). The germline V gene encodes CDR1 SGDLS and CDR2 YYNGEE. This CDR3 is built from 13 residues. Trimming removed 2 bases at V and 6 bases at J, with 12 bases between. The CDR3 protein is CASSVTGQGEQYF. CDR3 bases: TGTGCCAGCAGCGTTACAGGGCAGGGCGAGCAGTACTTC.

This chain connects TRBV28 to TRBJ2-7; 8 bases match TRBD2. There are 14 residues in the CDR3. Looked up from germline, CDR1 is MDHEN and CDR2 is SYDVKM. After removal of 2 bases from V and 3 bases from J, the junction contained 3 bases not matched to a gene. DNA for the CDR3: TGTGCCAGCAGTTTAGCGGGAGGTCTCTACGAGCAGTACTTC. The encoded protein is CASSLAGGLYEQYF. The whole variable domain, remainder taken from reference TRBV28 and TRBJ2-7, is DVKVTQSSRYLVKRTGEKVFLECVQDMDHENMFWYRQDPGLGLRLIYFSYDVKMKEKGDIPEGYSVSREKKERFSLILESASTNQTSMYLCASSLAGGLYEQYFGPGTRLTVT.

A few counts support this clone. This chain links TRBV28 with TRBJ1-1, with a weak D call TRBD1 (6 bases). The CDR3 contains 15 residues. CDR1 is MDHEN and CDR2 is SYDVKM in the germline V gene. V lost 2 bases, J lost 1 base, and 11 bases lay in between. Written as DNA, the CDR3 is TGTGCCAGCAGTTTACAGGGACATAAGAACACTGAAGCTTTCTTT. Residues: CASSLQGHKNTEAFF.

This clone was counted a single time. This chain uses TRBV7-8 with TRBJ2-1, with D perhaps given as TRBD1 or TRBD2 (5 bases each). The ends were cut back, 5 bases at V and 8 bases at J, with 19 bases in the middle. The CDR3 consists of 15 residues. Germline loops: CDR1 SGHVS, CDR2 FQNEAQ. CDR3 region: CASSQGIRVGDEQFF. DNA for the CDR3: TGTGCCAGCAGCCAAGGGATTCGGGTGGGGGATGAGCAGTTCTTC.

This rearrangement joins TRBV7-8 to TRBJ2-3, with D possibly being TRBD2 (5 bases). CDR1 is SGHVS and CDR2 is FQNEAQ in the germline V gene. The germline V and J ends were trimmed by 0 bases and 1 base, with 5 bases remaining between them. The CDR3 runs to 14 residues. CDR3 bases: TGTGCCAGCAGCTTAGCGGGAGGCACAGATACGCAGTATTTT. Amino acids: CASSLAGGTDTQYF.

The gene calls are TRBV10-2 and TRBJ2-5; D is uncertain. The CDR3 is 11 residues long. Germline CDR1 WSHSY, CDR2 SAAADI. Trimming cost V 4 bases and J 5 bases, with 5 bases left between them. This CDR3 reads CASSAGETQYF. The CDR3 DNA sequence: TGCGCCAGCAGTGCCGGGGAGACCCAGTACTTC.

The chain has TRBV7-9 and TRBJ2-3, with 7 bases lining up with TRBD2. V was pared by 5 bases and J by 2 bases, with 7 bases of the junction left unmatched. CDR1 and CDR2 from the germline V gene are SEHNR and FQNEAQ (reference sequence). CDR3 length: 15 residues. CDR3 sequence (DNA): TGTGCCAGCAGCGGAGGACTAGATAACACAGATACGCAGTATTTT. Residues: CASSGGLDNTDTQYF.

This sequence joins TRBV28 and TRBJ1-4, with 7 bases fitting TRBD1. Germline V gene lookup returns CDR1 MDHEN and CDR2 SYDVKM. This CDR3 is built from 12 residues. V gave up 4 bases and J gave up 14 bases; unmatched junction bases: 7. CDR3 region: CASSSQGRKLFF. DNA of the CDR3: TGTGCCAGCAGTTCACAGGGGAGAAAGCTGTTTTTT.

The rearrangement links TRBV28 to TRBJ2-7; 7 bases match TRBD2. This CDR3 comprises 14 residues. The V and J ends lost 3 bases and 0 bases, in that order; junction bases with no gene match: 2. Germline CDR1 reads MDHEN; CDR2 reads SYDVKM. CDR3 protein: CASSLGGSSYEQYF. The DNA of the CDR3 is TGTGCCAGCAGTTTGGGCGGGAGCTCCTACGAGCAGTACTTC.

The CDR3 nucleotides are TGTGCCAGTAGCACCGGGGGGCCGACTGAAGCTTTCTTT. It specifies CASSTGGPTEAFF. The rearrangement joins TRBV19 to TRBJ1-1; D might be TRBD1 (6 bases). The CDR3 has 13 amino acids. The germline V and J ends were trimmed by 6 bases and 5 bases, with 13 bases remaining between them. Germline values: CDR1 LNHDA, CDR2 SQIVND (reference sequence).

The chain couples TRBV30 to TRBJ1-2; D is undetermined. The CDR3 runs 12 residues. From germline, CDR1 is GTSNPN and CDR2 SVGIG (reference sequence). With 0 bases removed from V and 6 bases from J, the gap between germline ends came to 8 bases. The CDR3 spells CAWSVGGDGYTF. Here the CDR3 DNA reads TGTGCCTGGAGTGTAGGCGGCGATGGCTACACCTTC.

V and J are TRBV6-6 and TRBJ2-7; D is unresolved. The CDR3 contains 13 residues. The ends were cut back, 2 bases at V and 2 bases at J, with 7 bases in the middle. The germline V gene has CDR1 MNHNY and CDR2 SVGAGI (reference sequence). CDR3 amino acids: CASSYGPAYEQYF. For the CDR3, the DNA is TGTGCCAGCAGTTACGGACCGGCCTACGAGCAGTACTTC.

This clone was seen only a few times. This rearrangement joins TRBV13 to TRBJ2-1, with 15 bases aligning to TRBD2. The V segment lost 4 bases and the J segment 9 bases; nucleotides outside the gene matches: 10. This CDR3 is built from 17 residues. From germline, CDR1 is PRHDT and CDR2 FYEKMQ (reference sequence). The CDR3 region is CASSSQRTSGRAGEQFF. CDR3 nucleotides: TGTGCCAGCAGCTCACAAAGGACTAGCGGGAGGGCGGGTGAGCAGTTCTTC. Full variable domain (outside the CDR3, taken from reference TRBV13 and TRBJ2-1): AAGVIQSPRHLIKEKRETATLKCYPIPRHDTVYWYQQGPGQDPQFLISFYEKMQSDKGSIPDRFSAQQFSDYHSELNMSSLELGDSALYFCASSSQRTSGRAGEQFFGPGTRLTVL.

The chain has TRBV19 and TRBJ1-1; D is perhaps TRBD1 (5 bases). The CDR3 extends over 13 amino acids. CDR1 is LNHDA and CDR2 is SQIVND in the germline V gene (reference sequence). The V end lost 5 bases, the J end lost 5 bases, and 12 bases lay between the germline ends. This CDR3 reads CASSAWEGTEAFF. CDR3 bases: TGTGCCAGTAGTGCCTGGGAGGGGACTGAAGCTTTCTTT. The full variable domain, rest sourced from reference TRBV19 and TRBJ1-1, is DGGITQSPKYLFRKEGQNVTLSCEQNLNHDAMYWYRQDPGQGLRLIYYSQIVNDFQKGDIAEGYSVSREKKESFPLTVTSAQKNPTAFYLCASSAWEGTEAFFGQGTRLTVV.

The V gene is TRBV28, the J gene TRBJ2-7; 8 bases agree with TRBD2. Looked up from germline, CDR1 is MDHEN and CDR2 is SYDVKM. The V segment lost 9 bases and the J segment 0 bases; nucleotides outside the gene matches: 10. The CDR3 loop spans 15 amino acids. Here the CDR3 reads CASSRGGTNSYEQYF. In nucleotides, the CDR3 is TGTGCCAGTTCCCGGGGGGGGACTAACTCCTACGAGCAGTACTTC.

The chain couples TRBV28 to TRBJ1-5; D is perhaps TRBD1 (5 bases). The length of the CDR3 is 14 residues. Trimming removed 2 bases at V and 4 bases at J, with 9 bases between. Looked up from germline, CDR1 is MDHEN and CDR2 is SYDVKM. The CDR3 nucleotides are TGTGCCAGCAGTTTAACGCCAGGGAATCAGCCCCAGCATTTT. It encodes CASSLTPGNQPQHF.

J is TRBJ2-7 and V is TRBV7-9; D unclear. Between the trimmed V and J ends, which lost 1 base and 2 bases, there was a span of 9 bases. CDR3 length equals 14 residues. Germline CDR1 is SEHNR and CDR2 is FQNEAQ (reference sequence). The CDR3 region is CASSLGSNPYEQYF. Here the CDR3 DNA reads TGTGCCAGCAGCTTAGGCTCTAACCCCTACGAGCAGTACTTC.

This clone counts as large. The chain recombines TRBV28 with TRBJ2-7; D is uncertain. Germline values: CDR1 MDHEN, CDR2 SYDVKM. The CDR3 extends over 14 amino acids. V lost 4 bases to trimming and J lost 2 bases, with 12 bases between them. The CDR3 DNA follows: TGTGCCAGCAGTTCGGTCCTGAACACCTACGAGCAGTACTTC. This encodes CASSSVLNTYEQYF.

The chain is built from TRBV19 and TRBJ1-1; D gene uncertain. CDR3 size: 16 residues. Trimming cost V 1 base and J 1 base, with 13 bases left between them. CDR1 is LNHDA and CDR2 is SQIVND in the germline V gene (reference sequence). The CDR3 loop is CASSIVAHKANTEAFF. CDR3 coding DNA: TGTGCCAGTAGTATAGTCGCCCACAAAGCGAACACTGAAGCTTTCTTT.

The V and J genes are TRBV4-1 and TRBJ1-1; D is uncertain. The germline V gene encodes CDR1 MGHRA and CDR2 YSYEKL. V lost 0 bases and J lost 0, with 2 bases in between. This CDR3 is 13 amino acids long. Here the CDR3 DNA reads TGCGCCAGCAGCCAAGAAGTGAACACTGAAGCTTTCTTT. Residues: CASSQEVNTEAFF.

This clone appeared a single time. This chain uses TRBV19 with TRBJ2-5; D not certain. This CDR3 is built from 14 residues. CDR1 LNHDA and CDR2 SQIVND come from the germline V gene (reference sequence). V was pared by 3 bases and J by 3 bases, with 11 bases between. DNA for the CDR3: TGTGCCAGTAGTATTGTTTTATTTGAAGAGACCCAGTACTTC. This translates into CASSIVLFEETQYF.